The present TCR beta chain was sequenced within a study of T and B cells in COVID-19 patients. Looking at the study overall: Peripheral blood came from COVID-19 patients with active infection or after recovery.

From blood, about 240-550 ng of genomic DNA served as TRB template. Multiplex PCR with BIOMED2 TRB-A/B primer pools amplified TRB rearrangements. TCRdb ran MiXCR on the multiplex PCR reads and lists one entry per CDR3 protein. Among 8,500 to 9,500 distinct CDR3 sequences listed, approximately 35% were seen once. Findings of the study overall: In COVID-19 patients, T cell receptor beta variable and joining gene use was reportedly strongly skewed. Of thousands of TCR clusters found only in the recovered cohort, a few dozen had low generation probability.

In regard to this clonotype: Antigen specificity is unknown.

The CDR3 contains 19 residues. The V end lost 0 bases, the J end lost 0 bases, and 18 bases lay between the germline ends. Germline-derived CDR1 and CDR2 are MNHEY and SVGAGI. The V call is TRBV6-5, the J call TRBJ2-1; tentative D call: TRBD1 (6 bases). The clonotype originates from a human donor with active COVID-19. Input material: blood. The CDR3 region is CASSYSIGGSSSSYNEQFF. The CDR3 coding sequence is TGTGCCAGCAGTTACTCGATAGGGGGTTCGTCAAGCTCCTACAATGAGCAGTTCTTC.